The sample holds a few counts of the clone carrying this T cell receptor beta chain. The sample comes from a study of blood T cell repertoires in COVID-19. Study overall: Material from acute and convalescent COVID-19 was sourced from the United States, Italy and Spain.

Trimming took 2 bases from V and 12 from J; bases not matched to a gene: 12. The CDR3 is 15 amino acids. CDR1 and CDR2 (germline): MNHNS, SASEGT. In the original analysis: Estimates of nucleated cell counts were drawn from the amplification of reference gene primers. Here immunoSEQ multiplex PCR was the method, and the copy in TCRdb shows in-frame clones only, minus some. That table is the source of V, J and clone size, and D and trimming were worked out from the DNA. Here the sample spans approximately 100,000 clones, approximately 90% being singletons. The sample was peripheral blood. The chain has TRBV6-1 and TRBJ1-4, with 7 bases fitting TRBD1. This receptor was identified in a human donor with acute or convalescent COVID-19. The donor label of this sample is uncertain. The CDR3 nucleotides are TGTGCCAGCAGTGAATTCGCTCAGGGGGATTCTCAACTGTTTTTT. Amino acids: CASSEFAQGDSQLFF.